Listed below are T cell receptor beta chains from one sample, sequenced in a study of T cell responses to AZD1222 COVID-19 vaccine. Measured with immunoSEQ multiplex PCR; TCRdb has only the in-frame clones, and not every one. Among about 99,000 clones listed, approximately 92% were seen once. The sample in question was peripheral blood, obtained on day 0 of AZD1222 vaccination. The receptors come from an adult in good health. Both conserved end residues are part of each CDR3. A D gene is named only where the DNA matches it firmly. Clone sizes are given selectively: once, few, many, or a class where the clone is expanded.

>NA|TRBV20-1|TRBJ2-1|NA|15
CSASADRDPDNEQFF
TGCAGTGCTAGTGCAGACCGGGACCCCGACAATGAGCAGTTCTTC
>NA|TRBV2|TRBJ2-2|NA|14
CARGGGANTGELFF
TGTGCCAGGGGTGGAGGGGCGAACACCGGGGAGCTGTTTTTT
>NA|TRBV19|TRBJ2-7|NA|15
CASSSSGLSSYEQYF
TGTGCCAGTAGTAGTAGCGGTCTTAGCTCCTACGAGCAGTACTTC
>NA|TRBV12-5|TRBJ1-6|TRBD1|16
CASGRGQGTYNSPLHF
TGTGCTAGTGGTAGAGGACAGGGGACCTATAATTCACCCCTCCACTTT
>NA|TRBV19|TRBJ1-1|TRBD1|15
CASSSRTGGNTEAFF
TGTGCCAGTAGTTCCCGGACAGGAGGGAACACTGAAGCTTTCTTT
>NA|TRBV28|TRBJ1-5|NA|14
CASSLGLWGQPQHF
TGTGCCAGCAGTTTAGGGCTTTGGGGGCAGCCCCAGCATTTT
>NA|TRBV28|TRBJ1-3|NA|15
CASRYDSYSGNTIYF
TGTGCCAGCAGGTACGACAGCTACTCTGGAAACACCATATATTTT
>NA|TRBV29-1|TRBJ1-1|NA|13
CSVDRGVNTEAFF
TGCAGCGTTGATAGAGGGGTGAACACTGAAGCTTTCTTT
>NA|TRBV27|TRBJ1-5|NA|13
CASSPAPGQPQHF
TGTGCCAGCAGCCCCGCCCCCGGTCAGCCCCAGCATTTT
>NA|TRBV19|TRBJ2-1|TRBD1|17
CASSTLRGQGMFNEQFF
TGTGCCAGTAGTACCCTGAGGGGGCAGGGTATGTTCAATGAGCAGTTCTTC
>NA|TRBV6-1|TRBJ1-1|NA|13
CASSEGWGIPAFF
TGTGCCAGCAGTGAAGGGTGGGGGATACCAGCTTTCTTT
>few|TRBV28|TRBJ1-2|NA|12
CASRVIGYGYTF
TGTGCCAGCAGGGTTATTGGCTATGGCTACACCTTC
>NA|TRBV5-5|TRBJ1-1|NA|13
CASSPGFNTEAFF
TGTGCCAGCAGCCCAGGGTTTAACACTGAAGCTTTCTTT
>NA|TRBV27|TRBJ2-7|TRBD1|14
CASSLSGQGFEQYF
TGTGCCAGCAGTTTATCGGGACAGGGCTTCGAGCAGTACTTC
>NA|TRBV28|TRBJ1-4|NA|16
CASSSPRRRTNEKLFF
TGTGCCAGCAGTTCTCCCAGACGGAGAACTAATGAAAAACTGTTTTTT
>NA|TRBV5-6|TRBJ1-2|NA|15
CASSYDSELNYGYTF
TGTGCCAGCAGCTACGACTCCGAACTCAATTATGGCTACACCTTC
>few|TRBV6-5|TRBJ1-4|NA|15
CASRPTGVGGEKLFF
TGTGCCAGCAGACCAACGGGGGTGGGAGGTGAAAAACTGTTTTTT
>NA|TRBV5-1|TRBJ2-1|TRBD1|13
CASSLGGRNEQFF
TGCGCCAGCAGCTTAGGGGGCCGGAATGAGCAGTTCTTC
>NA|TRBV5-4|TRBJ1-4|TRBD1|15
CASSSPTGAGEKLFF
TGTGCCAGCAGCTCTCCGACAGGGGCAGGCGAAAAACTGTTTTTT
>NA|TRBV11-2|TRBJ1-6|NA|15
CASSLVVGQGSPLHF
TGTGCCAGCAGCCTAGTGGTGGGGCAGGGTTCACCCCTCCACTTT
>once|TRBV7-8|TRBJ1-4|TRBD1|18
CASSLERGRGRGNEKLFF
TGTGCCAGCAGCTTAGAGAGGGGCAGGGGGCGCGGTAATGAAAAACTGTTTTTT
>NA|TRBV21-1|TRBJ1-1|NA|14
CATKNRQDGTEAFF
TGTGCCACCAAAAATCGACAGGATGGCACTGAAGCTTTCTTT
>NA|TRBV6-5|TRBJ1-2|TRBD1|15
CASSSPGQGADGYTF
TGTGCCAGCAGTTCGCCGGGACAGGGGGCGGACGGCTACACCTTC
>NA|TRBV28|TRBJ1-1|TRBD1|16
CASNPPSRDRETEAFF
TGTGCCAGCAACCCACCGTCCCGAGACAGGGAAACTGAAGCTTTCTTT
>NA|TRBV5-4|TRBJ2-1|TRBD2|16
CASSSWTSGGYNEQFF
TGTGCCAGCAGCTCGTGGACTAGCGGGGGCTACAATGAGCAGTTCTTC
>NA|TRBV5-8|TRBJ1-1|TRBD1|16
CASSTGTGGFYTEAFF
TGTGCCAGCAGCACCGGGACAGGGGGCTTTTACACTGAAGCTTTCTTT
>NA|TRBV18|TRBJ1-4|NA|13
CASSPSLNEKLFF
TGTGCCAGCTCACCGTCCCTAAATGAAAAACTGTTTTTT
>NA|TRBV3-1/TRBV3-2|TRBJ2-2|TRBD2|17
CASSLGLAGAGTGELFF
TGTGCCAGCAGCCTCGGGCTAGCGGGGGCGGGGACCGGGGAGCTGTTTTTT
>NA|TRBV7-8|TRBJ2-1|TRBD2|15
CASSPGLAAYNEQFF
TGTGCCAGCAGCCCCGGTCTAGCGGCGTACAATGAGCAGTTCTTC